This is a list of T cell receptor beta chains from one sample in a study of T-cell reconstitution after alpha-beta-depleted transplantation in children. TCRdb independently ran MiXCR on the PCR reads; one entry per CDR3 protein. This sample yields under 35,000 distinct CDR3 sequences, of which over 5% are seen a single time; around 6.6% belongs to the top ten. This specimen consisted of PBMCs, mostly from graft donor cells, obtained 180 days after TCRalphabeta/CD19-depleted stem cell transplant. These TCRs come from a male patient aged 10-17 years who had a stem cell transplant for acute myeloid leukemia, so the T cells may come from the graft donor. Each CDR3 is given with its conserved first and last residue. A D gene is named only where the DNA matches it firmly. A row's size may be missing; if present it is once, few, many or a size class.

J	V	D	size	CDR3	DNA
TRBJ2-5	TRBV7-6	-	large	CASSLRLRETQYF	TGTGCCAGCAGCTTAAGGTTACGAGAGACCCAGTACTTC
TRBJ2-3	TRBV24-1	-	many	CATSLGSLTDTQYF	TGTGCCACCAGTCTGGGAAGTTTAACAGATACGCAGTATTTT
TRBJ1-1	TRBV9	-	many	CASSVRQDTEAFF	TGTGCCAGCAGCGTCAGACAGGACACTGAAGCTTTCTTT
TRBJ1-1	TRBV5-1	-	many	CASSFGFWRGENTEAFF	TGCGCCAGCAGCTTTGGCTTCTGGCGGGGAGAGAACACTGAAGCTTTCTTT
TRBJ2-2	TRBV5-8	TRBD2	-	CASSSGLPLTGELFF	TGTGCCAGCAGCTCGGGACTACCACTAACCGGGGAGCTGTTTTTT
TRBJ1-1	TRBV10-1	TRBD1	many	CASSPTGRTQAFF	TGCGCCAGCAGTCCGACAGGGCGGACCCAAGCTTTCTTT
TRBJ1-3	TRBV15	-	many	CATSIWRGQLGNTIYF	TGTGCCACCAGCATCTGGAGGGGACAATTAGGAAACACCATATATTTT
TRBJ2-3	TRBV30	-	many	CAWEGPQMIARTDTQYF	TGTGCCTGGGAGGGACCCCAAATGATAGCCCGCACAGATACGCAGTATTTT
TRBJ2-3	TRBV12-3/TRBV12-4	TRBD2	medium-sized	CASSFSQRGAEDTQYF	TGTGCCAGCAGTTTTTCCCAGCGGGGGGCGGAAGATACGCAGTATTTT
TRBJ1-2	TRBV5-1	TRBD1	many	CASSLAPRQGSLADGYTF	TGCGCCAGCAGCTTGGCTCCCCGACAGGGGTCATTAGCGGATGGCTACACCTTC
TRBJ2-7	TRBV7-6	-	many	CASSATLGKGYEQYF	TGTGCCAGCAGCGCAACTTTAGGGAAAGGCTACGAGCAGTACTTC
TRBJ1-1	TRBV27	-	many	CASRPLTGGGKFAFF	TGTGCCAGCAGACCATTGACCGGCGGGGGGAAGTTTGCTTTCTTT
TRBJ1-2	TRBV5-4	-	-	CASSLTGINYGYTF	TGTGCCAGCAGCTTGACAGGGATTAACTATGGCTACACCTTC
TRBJ2-1	TRBV7-2	-	many	CASSLEGRVGNEQFF	TGTGCCAGCAGCTTAGAGGGACGCGTGGGCAATGAGCAGTTCTTC
TRBJ2-7	TRBV20-1	TRBD2	many	CSARSGLSYEQYF	TGCAGTGCTAGATCGGGACTATCCTACGAGCAGTACTTC
TRBJ2-2	TRBV20-1	TRBD2	many	CSARSSGRAPGELFF	TGCAGTGCTAGATCTAGCGGGAGGGCCCCCGGGGAGCTGTTTTTT
TRBJ1-1	TRBV12-3/TRBV12-4	TRBD1	many	CASSPTGMGTEAFF	TGTGCCAGCAGTCCGACAGGGATGGGCACTGAAGCTTTCTTT
TRBJ1-2	TRBV4-3	-	many	CASSQDSGRLYGYTF	TGCGCCAGCAGCCAAGATTCTGGCAGGCTCTATGGCTACACCTTC
TRBJ1-1	TRBV30	-	many	CAWRSGGEAFF	TGTGCCTGGAGAAGTGGCGGTGAAGCTTTCTTT
TRBJ1-1	TRBV6-1	-	once	CASSDRAGTEAFF	TGTGCCAGCAGTGACAGGGCGGGCACTGAAGCTTTCTTT